Listed below are T cell receptor beta chains from one sample, sequenced in a study of technical replicates of blood from a few donors. The repertoire was sequenced with immunoSEQ multiplex PCR; TCRdb's copy has only in-frame clones and lacks some. In the table there are roughly 70,000 clones, 93% of which are singletons. The sequencing input was T cells isolated from PBMCs. These receptors all come from a human donor in good health. Each CDR3 is given without its conserved first and last residue. Size tells how often a clone was seen (once, few, many) or the class of an expanded clone, and some rows leave it out.

CDR3aa: ASSKPKGAGNTIY
j_gene: TRBJ1-3
abundance: .
v_gene: TRBV11-2

CDR3aa: ASSLLAGRFNEQF
j_gene: TRBJ2-1
abundance: .
v_gene: TRBV7-7

CDR3aa: ASSLASRANTIY
j_gene: TRBJ1-3
abundance: once
v_gene: TRBV5-1

CDR3aa: ASSYLPRYEQF
j_gene: TRBJ2-1
abundance: .
v_gene: TRBV6-5

CDR3aa: ASSFEVEQF
j_gene: TRBJ2-1
abundance: .
v_gene: TRBV9

CDR3aa: ASSLAGPDYEQY
j_gene: TRBJ2-7
abundance: .
v_gene: TRBV5-1

CDR3aa: ASSLEATSGIPY
j_gene: TRBJ2-7
abundance: .
v_gene: TRBV5-1

CDR3aa: ASSTQGEASYEQY
j_gene: TRBJ2-7
abundance: .
v_gene: TRBV23-1

CDR3aa: AISAGTGAYNEQF
j_gene: TRBJ2-1
abundance: .
v_gene: TRBV10-3

CDR3aa: ASSRWTGGANYEQY
j_gene: TRBJ2-7
abundance: once
v_gene: TRBV5-1

CDR3aa: ASRSKQGIAYNEQF
j_gene: TRBJ2-1
abundance: .
v_gene: TRBV19

CDR3aa: SVIRGRTDTQY
j_gene: TRBJ2-3
abundance: .
v_gene: TRBV29-1

CDR3aa: ASMRESNQPQH
j_gene: TRBJ1-5
abundance: .
v_gene: TRBV2

CDR3aa: ASSLGAARTDTQY
j_gene: TRBJ2-3
abundance: once
v_gene: TRBV7-9

CDR3aa: ASSPSLRGTEAF
j_gene: TRBJ1-1
abundance: .
v_gene: TRBV9

CDR3aa: ASSIIIRGYYEQY
j_gene: TRBJ2-7
abundance: .
v_gene: TRBV19

CDR3aa: ASSFVAGGFETQY
j_gene: TRBJ2-5
abundance: .
v_gene: TRBV7-9

CDR3aa: ASSFPGLAGYEQY
j_gene: TRBJ2-7
abundance: .
v_gene: TRBV5-1

CDR3aa: SYGQGVGYT
j_gene: TRBJ1-2
abundance: .
v_gene: TRBV29-1

CDR3aa: ASSTGTDSPGYTQY
j_gene: TRBJ2-3
abundance: .
v_gene: TRBV18

CDR3aa: ASSFPGEQY
j_gene: TRBJ2-7
abundance: .
v_gene: TRBV7-9

CDR3aa: ASSLQDTQY
j_gene: TRBJ2-3
abundance: .
v_gene: TRBV5-8

CDR3aa: ASSALAGYQETQY
j_gene: TRBJ2-5
abundance: .
v_gene: TRBV28

CDR3aa: ATSSGTRGYGYT
j_gene: TRBJ1-2
abundance: once
v_gene: TRBV15

CDR3aa: ASSPYRGLSIQY
j_gene: TRBJ2-4
abundance: .
v_gene: TRBV28